These 11 T cell receptor beta chains originate from one sample sequenced in a study of OX40 agonist ivuxolimab in advanced cancers. Receptor amplification or capture employed the immunoSEQ multiplex PCR assay. Entries here come from immuneACCESS through TCRdb and include only in-frame sequences with V and J called. Some clones fail to appear in such tables; in the studies checked, an unresolved V gene covers under half of the shortfall, and the cause of the remainder is unknown. The sample table contains 80,000 to 100,000 clones; only one count was recorded for 90% of them. The ten largest clonotypes hold under 2% of the sample. Sequenced material: CD4+ or CD8+ T cells sorted from blood, taken in a trial of the OX40 agonist ivuxolimab. These receptors were obtained from an adult with an advanced solid tumor such as melanoma, head and neck, liver or kidney cancer.

With regard to this clone: This sample also contains other DNA sequences that code for the same CDR3. This sequence joins TRBV29-1 and TRBJ2-7; maybe TRBD2 (6 bases). The V end lost 0 bases, the J end lost 6 bases, and 24 bases lay between the germline ends. The CDR3 totals 17 residues. CDR1 is SQVTM, CDR2 ANQGSEA, per germline. The DNA of the CDR3 is TGCAGCGTTGAAGATGTACTGTTAGGCGGGGCTGGGGTCGAGCAGTACTTC. Its translation: CSVEDVLLGGAGVEQYF.

The genes are TRBV11-3 and TRBJ2-2; D unresolved. This CDR3 has 15 amino acids. Germline values: CDR1 SGHNT, CDR2 YENEEA. Trimming cost V 2 bases and J 0 bases, with 7 bases left between them. The chain's CDR3 is CASSLWSANTGELFF. The CDR3 nucleotides read TGTGCCAGCAGCTTATGGAGCGCGAACACCGGGGAGCTGTTTTTT.

V and J are TRBV5-8 and TRBJ1-5; tentative D call: TRBD1 (5 bases). There are 15 residues in the CDR3. Germline loops: CDR1 SGHTS, CDR2 YDEGEE. The germline V and J ends were trimmed by 1 base and 1 base, with 9 bases remaining between them. The CDR3 DNA follows: TGTGCCAGCAGCTTGAGGGGAAGAAGCAATCAGCCCCAGCATTTT. It encodes CASSLRGRSNQPQHF.

This clone occurred once. The rearrangement links TRBV10-3 to TRBJ2-7, with 7 bases matching TRBD1. Trimming removed 5 bases from V and 6 bases from J; junction bases left unmatched: 4. The V gene's germline CDR1 is ENHRY and CDR2 SYGVKD. The CDR3 totals 12 residues. The CDR3 DNA is TGTGCCATCAGTCCGGACAGGCCCGAGCAGTACTTC. Residues: CAISPDRPEQYF.

The sample holds a few counts of this clone. This chain connects TRBV11-3 to TRBJ2-5; D might be TRBD1 or TRBD2, each matching 7 bases. V lost 5 bases and J 1 base, leaving 14 bases between the germline ends. The CDR3 runs 15 residues. In germline, CDR1 is SGHNT, CDR2 YENEEA. CDR3 region: CASSGGGQTQETQYF. For the CDR3, the DNA is TGTGCCAGCAGCGGCGGGGGACAGACCCAAGAGACCCAGTACTTC.

This clone was recorded once. This chain links TRBV19 with TRBJ1-1, with D possibly matching TRBD1 (5 bases). The CDR3 sequence is 15 residues long. The V gene's germline CDR1 is LNHDA and CDR2 SQIVND (reference sequence). V was shortened by 4 bases and J by 6 bases, with 18 bases between the two germline ends. CDR3 DNA: TGTGCCAGTAGTACCGGGACTCCAAGGGGCGCTGAAGCTTTCTTT. It codes for CASSTGTPRGAEAFF.

V gene TRBV5-1 combines with J gene TRBJ1-3; D is uncertain. Germline values: CDR1 SGHRS, CDR2 YFSETQ. CDR3 size: 11 residues. Trimming took 4 bases from V and 3 from J, leaving 2 bases between them. The CDR3 protein is CASSGGNTIYF. As DNA, the CDR3 is TGCGCCAGCAGCGGTGGAAACACCATATATTTT.

The chain links TRBV6-1 to TRBJ2-7; 7 positions agree with TRBD1. Germline V lookup: CDR1 MNHNS, CDR2 SASEGT. The CDR3 is made up of 12 amino acids. The V and J ends lost 5 bases and 6 bases, in that order; junction bases with no gene match: 4. The CDR3 DNA reads as TGTGCCAGCAGTCGCGACAGGGTCGAGCAGTACTTC. Its translation: CASSRDRVEQYF.

The rearrangement links TRBV5-4 to TRBJ2-3; the D gene is possibly TRBD1 (6 bases). The V end lost 3 bases, the J end lost 0 bases, and 14 bases lay between the germline ends. The CDR3 loop spans 16 amino acids. The germline CDR1 and CDR2 sequences are SGHNT and YYREEE (reference sequence). CDR3 DNA sequence: TGTGCCAGCAGCTACCCGGGGACATTAAGCACAGATACGCAGTATTTT. Its protein product is CASSYPGTLSTDTQYF.

In its sample, this clone was seen once. This chain links TRBV7-3 with TRBJ1-2, with D possibly being TRBD1 (5 bases). The CDR3 has 14 residues. V gave up 2 bases and J gave up 4 bases, with 11 bases separating them. Germline assignment: CDR1 SGHTA and CDR2 FQGTGA. The DNA of the CDR3 is TGTGCCAGCAGCTTACAGGGAGAGGCCTATGGCTACACCTTC. Encoded protein: CASSLQGEAYGYTF.

The rearrangement joins TRBV7-9 to TRBJ1-5; D may be TRBD1 (5 bases). Germline assignment: CDR1 SEHNR and CDR2 FQNEAQ (reference sequence). V shed 1 base and J shed 4 bases, with 14 bases lying between them. This CDR3 has 16 residues. CDR3 DNA: TGTGCCAGCAGCTTAGGCTGGGGGGGACGTAATCAGCCCCAGCATTTT. It specifies CASSLGWGGRNQPQHF.